Each of the 21 T cell receptor beta chains below was sequenced from the same sample in a study of CD8 T cells in ankylosing spondylitis. TCRdb reprocessed the 5' RACE reads with MiXCR, giving one entry per CDR3 protein. Here the sample spans 150,000 to 200,000 distinct CDR3 sequences, 8.5% to 10% being singletons. The sequenced material came from blood, either unsorted or a sorted T cell fraction (not recorded which). These receptors originate from a female donor with ankylosing spondylitis or in good health (not recorded which).

This clonotype showed up many times. The chain couples TRBV3-1 to TRBJ1-1; a possible D gene is TRBD1 (5 bases). CDR1 is LGHDT, CDR2 YNNKEL, per germline (reference sequence). The germline V and J ends were trimmed by 0 bases and 4 bases, with 6 bases remaining between them. This CDR3 comprises 13 residues. The CDR3 DNA follows: TGTGCCAGCAGCCAAGAAGGGGTCACTGAAGCTTTCTTT. It encodes CASSQEGVTEAFF.

This clonotype was seen ten or more times. J is TRBJ1-5 and V is TRBV12-3 or TRBV12-4; D is unclear. V dropped 6 bases and J dropped 6 bases, with 9 bases sitting between them. CDR3 length: 12 amino acids. DNA for the CDR3: TGTGCCAGCAGGGACGGTGGTCAGCCCCAGCATTTT. Its protein is CASRDGGQPQHF.

The gene calls are TRBV6-4 and TRBJ1-2; no clear D. V lost 7 bases and J lost 7, with 13 bases in between. Germline V CDR1 and CDR2: MRHNA, SNTAGT. This CDR3 is 12 amino acids long. The CDR3 bases are TGTGCCAGCATGTCTCTGGCTGGTGGCTACACCTTC. It yields the protein CASMSLAGGYTF.

The chain has TRBV2 and TRBJ1-1; D not certain. This CDR3 spans 11 amino acids. Trimming stripped 7 bases from V and 10 bases from J, with 13 bases between. Germline-derived CDR1 and CDR2 are SNHLY and FYNNEI. In DNA form, the CDR3 reads TGTGCCAGCAAATTGGGAGTGGGAGCTTTCTTT. This sequence encodes CASKLGVGAFF. Combining the CDR3 with reference TRBV2 and TRBJ1-1 gives the whole variable domain EPEVTQTPSHQVTQMGQEVILRCVPISNHLYFYWYRQILGQKVEFLVSFYNNEISEKSEIFDDQFSVERPDGSNFTLKIRSTKLEDSAMYFCASKLGVGAFFGQGTRLTVV.

The chain is built from TRBV11-2 and TRBJ2-1; the D gene is possibly TRBD2 (6 bases). This CDR3 has 16 amino acids. The V gene lost 3 bases and the J gene lost 9 bases, with 21 bases spanning the gap. In germline, CDR1 is SGHAT, CDR2 FQNNGV. CDR3 amino acids: CASSLGREGLFGEQFF. The CDR3 coding sequence is TGTGCCAGCAGCTTGGGGCGGGAAGGGTTATTCGGTGAGCAGTTCTTC.

This clonotype was seen at least ten times. This rearrangement joins TRBV7-9 to TRBJ2-1; 9 bases line up with TRBD2. CDR3 length: 16 residues. CDR1 SEHNR and CDR2 FQNEAQ come from the germline V gene (reference sequence). Germline trimming cut 6 bases from V and 0 bases from J; bases unmatched to any gene: 6. Here the CDR3 reads CASSPSSGSSYNEQFF. The CDR3, as DNA: TGTGCCAGCAGTCCCAGTAGCGGGAGCTCCTACAATGAGCAGTTCTTC.

For this clonotype: The conserved phenylalanine or tryptophan is not found at the CDR3 terminus, so this likely reflects a read error. The rearrangement joins TRBV5-5 to TRBJ2-3; perhaps TRBD1 as D (7 bases). The V end lost 6 bases, the J end lost 2 bases, and 16 bases lay between the germline ends. Germline values: CDR1 SGHKS, CDR2 YYEKEE (reference sequence). The length of the CDR3 is 15 residues. CDR3 loop: CASTQGGGTTDTQYC. CDR3 DNA: TGTGCCAGCACCCAGGGGGGCGGTACCACAGATACGCAGTATTGT.

The chain couples TRBV27 to TRBJ2-2; D is possibly TRBD2 (7 bases). The CDR3 is made up of 16 amino acids. The germline V and J ends were trimmed by 4 bases and 6 bases, with 18 bases remaining between them. Germline CDR1 reads MNHEY; CDR2 reads SMNVEV (reference sequence). This CDR3 reads CASSSRGAGTAGELFF. In nucleotides, the CDR3 is TGTGCCAGCAGTTCACGGGGGGCAGGGACCGCCGGGGAGCTGTTTTTT.

This clonotype was seen a handful of times. J is TRBJ1-2 and V is TRBV7-9, with TRBD1 matching 7 bases. This CDR3 has 14 residues. Germline values: CDR1 SEHNR, CDR2 FQNEAQ (reference sequence). Unmatched junction bases numbered 7, after V lost 5 bases and J lost 4 bases. CDR3 protein: CASSPGKGAYGYTF. CDR3 bases: TGTGCCAGCAGCCCAGGGAAGGGGGCCTATGGCTACACCTTC.

This chain joins TRBV15 and TRBJ1-1; maybe TRBD1 (6 bases). The CDR3 runs to 18 residues. V lost 5 bases to trimming and J lost 1 base, with 23 bases between them. CDR1 and CDR2 (germline): LNHNV, YYDKDF (reference sequence). The CDR3 region is CATSAFGQTKKGNTEAFF. In DNA form, the CDR3 reads TGTGCCACCAGCGCCTTCGGACAGACTAAGAAGGGGAACACTGAAGCTTTCTTT.

This clonotype was picked up many times. This rearrangement joins TRBV4-3 to TRBJ2-2; D gene uncertain. The CDR3 runs 13 residues. The V end was cut by 0 bases, the J end by 6 bases, with 5 bases between. Looked up from germline, CDR1 is LGHNA and CDR2 is YSLEER. For the CDR3, the DNA is TGCGCCAGCAGCCAAGATTCGTCCGGGGAGCTGTTTTTT. It encodes CASSQDSSGELFF.

Many counts were recorded for this clonotype. The genes are TRBV25-1 and TRBJ1-1; no clear D. Germline V CDR1 and CDR2: MGHDK, SYGVNS. The CDR3 sequence is 12 residues long. The germline V and J ends were trimmed by 8 bases and 4 bases, with 11 bases remaining between them. CDR3 DNA: TGTGCCAGCTCAGATTCAGGCACTGAAGCTTTCTTT. Its translation is CASSDSGTEAFF.

V and J are TRBV28 and TRBJ1-4; 9 nucleotides agree with TRBD1. Germline assignment: CDR1 MDHEN and CDR2 SYDVKM. This CDR3 has 15 residues. V was clipped by 3 bases and J by 8 bases; unmatched bases: 7. CDR3 bases: TGTGCCAGCAGTTTGGGGACGGACAGGGGCGAAAAACTGTTTTTT. It specifies CASSLGTDRGEKLFF.

The chain couples TRBV29-1 to TRBJ1-1; D possibly corresponds to TRBD1 (5 bases). V dropped 4 bases and J dropped 0 bases, with 12 bases sitting between them. The V gene's germline CDR1 is SQVTM and CDR2 ANQGSEA. The CDR3 covers 14 residues. CDR3 sequence: CSVGGGSMNTEAFF. Here the CDR3 DNA reads TGCAGCGTTGGGGGGGGATCTATGAACACTGAAGCTTTCTTT.

CDR3 sequence reads: CASSQEAGGLAYEQYF. As DNA, the CDR3 is TGTGCCAGCAGCCAAGAGGCCGGGGGCCTAGCCTACGAGCAGTACTTC. The rearrangement links TRBV4-2 to TRBJ2-7, with D perhaps assigned TRBD1 or TRBD2 (6 bases each). The CDR3 is made up of 16 amino acids. Germline V gives CDR1 LGHNA, CDR2 YNFKEQ. Trimming took off 0 bases at V and 2 bases at J, with 14 bases between the two ends.

There are many counts of this clonotype. The CDR3 sequence: CASCYSGGANTEAFF. The CDR3 nucleotides are TGTGCCAGCTGCTACTCAGGGGGAGCAAACACTGAAGCTTTCTTT. V gene TRBV5-5 combines with J gene TRBJ1-1, with 7 bases identical to TRBD1. Germline loops: CDR1 SGHKS, CDR2 YYEKEE (reference sequence). J lost 2 bases, V lost 7 bases, and 11 bases had no gene match. The CDR3 extends over 15 amino acids.

In this sample, this clonotype turned up many times. The rearrangement uses TRBV20-1 and TRBJ2-6; possible D gene TRBD1, 6 bases. The CDR3 covers 12 residues. Trimming pared 6 bases from V and 3 bases from J, leaving 6 bases between. Germline V CDR1 and CDR2: DFQATT, SNEGSKA (reference sequence). In DNA form, the CDR3 reads TGCAGTGCACAGGGTGGGGCCAACGTCCTGACTTTC. Translating gives CSAQGGANVLTF.

This clonotype was picked up a small number of times. This chain connects TRBV7-8 to TRBJ2-1, with TRBD2 matching 13 bases. The CDR3 length is 15 residues. Germline CDR1 and CDR2: SGHVS and FQNEAQ. Unmatched junction bases numbered 7, after V lost 5 bases and J lost 9 bases. CDR3 bases: TGTGCCAGCAGCGCTGGACTAGCGGGAGCCGGTGAGCAGTTCTTC. Translated: CASSAGLAGAGEQFF.

The genes are TRBV7-2 and TRBJ2-3; D not certain. V shed 4 bases and J shed 2 bases, with 7 bases lying between them. This CDR3 has 13 amino acids. Per the germline V gene, CDR1 is SGHTA and CDR2 is FQGNSA. The CDR3 DNA reads TGTGCCAGCAGCTCCCAATCCACAGATACGCAGTATTTT. This translates into CASSSQSTDTQYF.

Ten or more counts support this clonotype. The gene calls are TRBV12-5 and TRBJ2-5, with TRBD2 matching 9 bases. With 7 bases clipped from V and 5 bases from J, the junction kept 17 bases outside the gene matches. Germline CDR1 is LGHNT and CDR2 is FRNRAP. The CDR3 is 17 residues long. CDR3 amino acids: CASALVGSGSNKETQYF. The DNA of the CDR3 is TGTGCTAGTGCACTGGTTGGTAGCGGGAGTAACAAGGAGACCCAGTACTTC.

This clonotype occurred many times. In nucleotides, the CDR3 is TGCAGTGCTCGACTAAGTCTGTCAGATACGCAGTATTTT. Translated: CSARLSLSDTQYF. V gene TRBV20-1 combines with J gene TRBJ2-3; D is perhaps TRBD2 (5 bases). The CDR3 totals 13 residues. V was shortened by 5 bases and J by 4 bases, with 13 bases between the two germline ends. CDR1 and CDR2 (germline): DFQATT, SNEGSKA (reference sequence).